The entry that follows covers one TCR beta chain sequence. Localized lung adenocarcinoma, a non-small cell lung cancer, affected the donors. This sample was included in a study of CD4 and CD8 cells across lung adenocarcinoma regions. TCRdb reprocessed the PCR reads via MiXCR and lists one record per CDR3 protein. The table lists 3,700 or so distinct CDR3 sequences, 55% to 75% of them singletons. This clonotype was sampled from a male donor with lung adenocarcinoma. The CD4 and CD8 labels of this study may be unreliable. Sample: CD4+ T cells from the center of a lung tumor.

CDR3 nucleotides: TGTGCCAGCAGCTTAGTTTGGTCGGGCTCCGAGCAGTACTTC. This sequence encodes CASSLVWSGSEQYF. The J gene is TRBJ2-7, the V gene TRBV7-2; no clear D gene. CDR1 and CDR2 (germline): SGHTA, FQGNSA. The CDR3 runs to 14 residues. The V end was cut by 1 base, the J end by 6 bases, with 13 bases between.